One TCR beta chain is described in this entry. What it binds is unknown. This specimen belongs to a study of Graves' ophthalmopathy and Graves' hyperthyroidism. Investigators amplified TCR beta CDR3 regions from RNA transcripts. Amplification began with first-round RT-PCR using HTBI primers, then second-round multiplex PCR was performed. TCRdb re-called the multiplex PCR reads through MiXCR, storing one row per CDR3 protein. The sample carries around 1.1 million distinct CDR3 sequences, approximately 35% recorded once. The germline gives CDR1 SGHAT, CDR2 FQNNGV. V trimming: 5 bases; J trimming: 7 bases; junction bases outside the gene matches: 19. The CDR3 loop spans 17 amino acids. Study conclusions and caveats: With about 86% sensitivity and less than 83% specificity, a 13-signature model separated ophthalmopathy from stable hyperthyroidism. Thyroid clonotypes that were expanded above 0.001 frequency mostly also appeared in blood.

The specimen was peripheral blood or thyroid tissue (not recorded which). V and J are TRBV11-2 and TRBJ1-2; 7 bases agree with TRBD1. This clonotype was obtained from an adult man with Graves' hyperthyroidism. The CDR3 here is CASSRTTRPGRDSGYTF. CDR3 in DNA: TGTGCCAGCAGCAGAACTACTCGTCCCGGGAGGGACAGTGGCTACACCTTC.